This TCR beta chain was captured in a study of CD4 T cells in relation to SARS-CoV-2 and coronaviruses. A word on this clone: Antigen specificity is unknown.

The germline gives CDR1 SGHDN, CDR2 FVKESK. Losses at the gene ends were 3 bases for V and 10 bases for J; bases not matched to a gene: 6. CDR3 size: 13 residues. TCRdb's copy holds only in-frame clones and misses some; the assay was immunoSEQ multiplex PCR. The data contain about 26,000 clones, about 70% of them singletons. Unexposed donor CD4+ T cells date from about 2011-2018, before the COVID-19 pandemic. CD4+ T cells were isolated from the cells after around 10 days of culture. Fresh IL-2 medium replaced half the medium on days 3 and 7. The chain links TRBV14 to TRBJ2-1; TRBD1 agrees at 7 bases. This clonotype originated in a human donor in good health. The source material was CD4+ T cells from PBMCs, cultured in vitro. The CDR3 DNA sequence: TGTGCCAGCAGCCAGGACCGGGACAGCGAGCAGTTCTTC. Amino acid sequence: CASSQDRDSEQFF.